A single sample gave rise to the 15 T cell receptor beta chains below, sequenced in a study of blood T cell repertoires in COVID-19. Clones were read by immunoSEQ multiplex PCR, and TCRdb kept only the in-frame ones, dropping some. Seen here are more than 200,000 clones, around nine tenths observed once, and the top ten hold 1.5% to 2%. The sequencing input was PBMCs or T cells enriched from blood (not recorded which). The receptor set was obtained from a woman between 50 and 59 years old who had recovered from COVID-19.

V and J are TRBV2 and TRBJ1-5; D might be TRBD1 (6 bases). Per germline, CDR1 SNHLY and CDR2 FYNNEI. V lost 1 base to trimming and J lost 2 bases, with 12 bases between them. The CDR3 contains 16 residues. This chain's CDR3 is CASSEGTRGGNQPQHF. The CDR3 coding sequence is TGTGCCAGCAGTGAAGGCACCAGGGGTGGCAATCAGCCCCAGCATTTT.

This chain joins TRBV9 and TRBJ1-4; the match to TRBD1 covers 9 bases. V gave up 4 bases and J gave up 5 bases; unmatched junction bases: 9. The CDR3 is made up of 16 amino acids. Germline V CDR1 and CDR2: SGDLS, YYNGEE. CDR3 amino acids: CASSPLSGTGNEKLFF. The DNA of the CDR3 is TGTGCCAGCAGCCCCCTCAGTGGGACAGGGAATGAAAAACTGTTTTTT.

V gene TRBV28 combines with J gene TRBJ1-5; D is perhaps TRBD1 (6 bases). This CDR3 is 14 amino acids long. V dropped 8 bases and J dropped 7 bases, with 18 bases sitting between them. CDR1 and CDR2 (germline): MDHEN, SYDVKM. Here the CDR3 DNA reads TGTGCCAGCTCCCGAGGGGGGGTAAGGCAGCCCCAGCATTTT. This gives the protein CASSRGGVRQPQHF.

The chain uses TRBV7-8 and TRBJ2-7, with 8 bases lining up with TRBD2. Trimming took 7 bases from V and 4 from J; bases not matched to a gene: 9. Germline loops: CDR1 SGHVS, CDR2 FQNEAQ. This CDR3 has 14 amino acids. CDR3 sequence reads: CASIRAAGEYEQYF. The CDR3 nucleotides read TGTGCCAGCATCCGCGCAGCGGGAGAGTACGAGCAGTACTTC.

The J gene is TRBJ2-5, the V gene TRBV28; TRBD2 might be the D (6 bases). Trimming removed 3 bases at V and 3 bases at J, with 14 bases between. The germline V gene encodes CDR1 MDHEN and CDR2 SYDVKM. This CDR3 is built from 15 residues. The CDR3 nucleotides read TGTGCCAGCAGTTTTTACTCCCCGGGGGAAGAGACCCAGTACTTC. Its protein product is CASSFYSPGEETQYF. Full variable domain (rest looked up from reference TRBV28 and TRBJ2-5): DVKVTQSSRYLVKRTGEKVFLECVQDMDHENMFWYRQDPGLGLRLIYFSYDVKMKEKGDIPEGYSVSREKKERFSLILESASTNQTSMYLCASSFYSPGEETQYFGPGTRLLVL.

The chain has TRBV19 and TRBJ2-1, with TRBD2 matching over 10 bases. Trimming took 11 bases from V and 7 from J; bases not matched to a gene: 11. The CDR3 is made up of 14 amino acids. The germline V gene has CDR1 LNHDA and CDR2 SQIVND (reference sequence). This chain's CDR3 is CASSVASGSNEQFF. CDR3 DNA sequence: TGTGCCTCTAGTGTGGCTAGCGGGAGTAATGAGCAGTTCTTC.

V is TRBV7-2 and J is TRBJ2-2; TRBD2 aligns across 8 bases. Per the germline V gene, CDR1 is SGHTA and CDR2 is FQGNSA. The V and J ends lost 2 bases and 1 base, in that order; junction bases with no gene match: 3. The CDR3 is 16 residues long. The CDR3 nucleotides are TGTGCCAGCAGCTTAAAACTAGCGGTGAACACCGGGGAGCTGTTTTTT. It translates to CASSLKLAVNTGELFF.

V gene TRBV5-1 combines with J gene TRBJ2-5; 13 bases line up with TRBD2. This CDR3 contains 15 residues. V trimming: 3 bases; J trimming: 5 bases; junction bases outside the gene matches: 4. From germline, CDR1 is SGHRS and CDR2 YFSETQ. The DNA for the CDR3 is TGCGCCAGCAGCTCAACTAGCGGGAGGGTGGAGACCCAGTACTTC. This sequence encodes CASSSTSGRVETQYF. Full variable domain (outside the CDR3, taken from reference TRBV5-1 and TRBJ2-5): KAGVTQTPRYLIKTRGQQVTLSCSPISGHRSVSWYQQTPGQGLQFLFEYFSETQRNKGNFPGRFSGRQFSNSRSEMNVSTLELGDSALYLCASSSTSGRVETQYFGPGTRLLVL.

This clone was seen a handful of times. CDR3: CASSRSDNSPLHF. The CDR3 nucleotides read TGTGCCAGCTCACGCAGCGATAATTCACCCCTCCACTTT. The V gene is TRBV18, the J gene TRBJ1-6; D is unresolved. The CDR3 runs to 13 residues. CDR1 and CDR2 from the germline V gene are KGHSH and LQKENI. The ends were cut back, 4 bases at V and 5 bases at J, with 6 bases in the middle.

The chain links TRBV7-9 to TRBJ1-2; D is undetermined. The germline V gene encodes CDR1 SEHNR and CDR2 FQNEAQ (reference sequence). Trimming removed 5 bases from V and 5 bases from J, with 9 bases in between. CDR3 length equals 12 residues. CDR3 nucleotides: TGTGCCAGCAGCCGTATAACTTATGGCTACACCTTC. Its protein product is CASSRITYGYTF.

The chain recombines TRBV5-6 with TRBJ2-7; 8 bases fit TRBD1. After removal of 2 bases from V and 3 bases from J, the junction contained 4 bases not matched to a gene. This CDR3 has 14 amino acids. Germline lookup yields CDR1 SGHDT and CDR2 YYEEEE. CDR3 sequence: CASSFVDRVYEQYF. The CDR3, as DNA: TGTGCCAGCAGCTTTGTGGACAGGGTCTACGAGCAGTACTTC.

The chain carries TRBV12-3 or TRBV12-4 and TRBJ2-5, with 7 nucleotides matching TRBD1. This CDR3 contains 13 residues. Trimming removed 7 bases from V and 4 bases from J; junction bases left unmatched: 6. The chain's CDR3 is CASTKGAGETQYF. The CDR3 bases are TGTGCCAGCACCAAGGGGGCGGGAGAGACCCAGTACTTC.

This rearrangement joins TRBV11-3 to TRBJ2-1; D unresolved. This CDR3 contains 13 residues. Trimming removed 1 base from V and 9 bases from J, with 10 bases in between. Germline-derived CDR1 and CDR2 are SGHNT and YENEEA. CDR3 loop: CASSLVYSGEQFF. The CDR3 region has the DNA TGTGCCAGCAGCTTAGTTTATTCAGGTGAGCAGTTCTTC.

The genes are TRBV7-8 and TRBJ2-1, with 11 bases fitting TRBD2. The CDR3 has 20 residues. Germline CDR1 SGHVS, CDR2 FQNEAQ. The V and J ends lost 5 bases and 5 bases, in that order; junction bases with no gene match: 20. The CDR3 region is CASSQRPPITSGSTNNEQFF. In DNA form, the CDR3 reads TGTGCCAGCAGCCAAAGACCCCCGATAACTAGCGGGAGTACCAACAATGAGCAGTTCTTC. Full variable domain (rest looked up from reference TRBV7-8 and TRBJ2-1): GAGVSQSPRYKVAKRGQDVALRCDPISGHVSLFWYQQALGQGPEFLTYFQNEAQLDKSGLPSDRFFAERPEGSVSTLKIQRTQQEDSAVYLCASSQRPPITSGSTNNEQFFGPGTRLTVL.

The chain joins TRBV6-2 or TRBV6-3 to TRBJ1-5, with a possible D match to TRBD1 (6 bases). V shed 0 bases and J shed 6 bases, with 9 bases lying between them. Looked up from germline, CDR1 is MNHEY and CDR2 is SVGEGT. The CDR3 totals 14 residues. The DNA of the CDR3 is TGTGCCAGCAGTTACTCGGGGGCTACTCAGCCCCAGCATTTT. The encoded protein is CASSYSGATQPQHF.